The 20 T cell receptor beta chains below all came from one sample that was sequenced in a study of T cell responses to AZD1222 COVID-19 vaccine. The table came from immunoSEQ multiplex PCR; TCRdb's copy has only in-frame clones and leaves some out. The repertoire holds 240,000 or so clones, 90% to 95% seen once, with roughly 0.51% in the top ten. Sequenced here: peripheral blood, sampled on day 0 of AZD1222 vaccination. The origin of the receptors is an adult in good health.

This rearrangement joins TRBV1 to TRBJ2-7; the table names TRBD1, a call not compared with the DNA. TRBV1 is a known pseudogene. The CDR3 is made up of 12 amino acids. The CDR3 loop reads CTRTTGGPEQYF. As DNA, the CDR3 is TGCACCAGAACAACAGGGGGCCCCGAGCAGTACTTC.

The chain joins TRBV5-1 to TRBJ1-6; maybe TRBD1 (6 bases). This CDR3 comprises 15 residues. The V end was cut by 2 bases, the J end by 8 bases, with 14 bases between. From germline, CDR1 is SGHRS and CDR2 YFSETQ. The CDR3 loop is CASSLSGGGHSPLHF. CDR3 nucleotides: TGCGCCAGCAGCTTATCCGGCGGGGGGCATTCACCCCTCCACTTT.

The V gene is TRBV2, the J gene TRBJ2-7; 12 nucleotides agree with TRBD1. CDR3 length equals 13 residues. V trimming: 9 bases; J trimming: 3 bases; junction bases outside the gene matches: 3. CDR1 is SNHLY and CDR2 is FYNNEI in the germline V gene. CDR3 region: CARGTGGFYEQYF. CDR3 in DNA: TGTGCCAGGGGGACAGGGGGCTTCTACGAGCAGTACTTC.

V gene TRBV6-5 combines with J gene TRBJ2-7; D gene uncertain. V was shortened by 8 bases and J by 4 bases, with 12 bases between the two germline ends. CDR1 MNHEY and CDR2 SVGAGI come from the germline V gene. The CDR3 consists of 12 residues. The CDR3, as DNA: TGTGCCAGCTGGAGCCCTTCGTACGAGCAGTACTTC. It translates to CASWSPSYEQYF.

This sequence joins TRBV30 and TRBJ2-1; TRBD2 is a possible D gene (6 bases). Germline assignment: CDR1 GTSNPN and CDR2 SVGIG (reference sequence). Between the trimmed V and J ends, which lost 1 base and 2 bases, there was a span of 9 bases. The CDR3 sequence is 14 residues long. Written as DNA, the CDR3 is TGTGCCTGGAGTGGGCGGGGTACCTACAATGAGCAGTTCTTC. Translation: CAWSGRGTYNEQFF.

This CDR3 is CASLVGGGSYNSPLHF. DNA for the CDR3: TGTGCCAGCCTTGTGGGAGGGGGCTCCTATAATTCACCCCTCCACTTT. The chain couples TRBV28 to TRBJ1-6; possible D gene TRBD1, 6 bases. The CDR3 is made up of 16 amino acids. V gave up 8 bases and J gave up 0 bases, with 14 bases separating them. The germline CDR1 and CDR2 sequences are MDHEN and SYDVKM.

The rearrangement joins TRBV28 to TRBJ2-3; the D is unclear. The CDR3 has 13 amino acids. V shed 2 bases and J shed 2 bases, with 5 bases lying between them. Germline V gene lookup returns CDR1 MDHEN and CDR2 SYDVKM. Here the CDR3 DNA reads TGTGCCAGCAGTTTAAGGGACACAGATACGCAGTATTTT. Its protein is CASSLRDTDTQYF.

CDR3 amino acids: CASSPARLGRVNTEAFF. DNA for the CDR3: TGCGCCAGCAGCCCCGCCCGTTTGGGCAGGGTAAACACTGAAGCTTTCTTT. The chain uses TRBV5-1 and TRBJ1-1; maybe TRBD1 (5 bases). The CDR3 has 17 residues. Trimming removed 4 bases from V and 2 bases from J, with 21 bases in between. In germline, CDR1 is SGHRS, CDR2 YFSETQ.

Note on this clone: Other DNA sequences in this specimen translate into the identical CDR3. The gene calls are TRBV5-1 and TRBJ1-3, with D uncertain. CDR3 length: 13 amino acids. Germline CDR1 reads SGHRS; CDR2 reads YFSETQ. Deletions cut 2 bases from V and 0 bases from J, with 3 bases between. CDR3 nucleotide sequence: TGCGCCAGCAGCTTCAGCTCTGGAAACACCATATATTTT. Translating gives CASSFSSGNTIYF.

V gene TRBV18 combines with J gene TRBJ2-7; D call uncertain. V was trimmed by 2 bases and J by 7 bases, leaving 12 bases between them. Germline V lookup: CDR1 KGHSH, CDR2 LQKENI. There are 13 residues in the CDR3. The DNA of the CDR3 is TGTGCCAGCTCACCATCGGACCCTGGGGAGCAGTACTTC. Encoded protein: CASSPSDPGEQYF. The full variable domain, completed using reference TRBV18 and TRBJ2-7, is NAGVMQNPRHLVRRRGQEARLRCSPMKGHSHVYWYRQLPEEGLKFMVYLQKENIIDESGMPKERFSAEFPKEGPSILRIQQVVRGDSAAYFCASSPSDPGEQYFGPGTRLTVT.

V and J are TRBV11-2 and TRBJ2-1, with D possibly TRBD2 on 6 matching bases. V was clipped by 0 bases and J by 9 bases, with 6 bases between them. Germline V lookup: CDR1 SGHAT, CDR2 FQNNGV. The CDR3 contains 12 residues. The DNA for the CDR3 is TGTGCCAGCAGCTTAGATAGCGGTGAGCAGTTCTTC. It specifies CASSLDSGEQFF.

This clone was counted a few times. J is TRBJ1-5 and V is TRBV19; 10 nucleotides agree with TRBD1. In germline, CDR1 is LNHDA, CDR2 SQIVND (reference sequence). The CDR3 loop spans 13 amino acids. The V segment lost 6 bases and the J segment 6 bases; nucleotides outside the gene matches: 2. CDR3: CASSRDRGQPQHF. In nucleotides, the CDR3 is TGTGCCAGTAGCCGGGACAGGGGTCAGCCCCAGCATTTT.

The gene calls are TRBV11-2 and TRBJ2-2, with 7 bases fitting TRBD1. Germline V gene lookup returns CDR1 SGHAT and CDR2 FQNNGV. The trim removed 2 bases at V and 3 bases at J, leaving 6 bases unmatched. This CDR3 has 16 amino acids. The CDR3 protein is CASSLSWTGDTGELFF. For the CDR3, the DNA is TGTGCCAGCAGCTTATCCTGGACAGGCGACACCGGGGAGCTGTTTTTT.

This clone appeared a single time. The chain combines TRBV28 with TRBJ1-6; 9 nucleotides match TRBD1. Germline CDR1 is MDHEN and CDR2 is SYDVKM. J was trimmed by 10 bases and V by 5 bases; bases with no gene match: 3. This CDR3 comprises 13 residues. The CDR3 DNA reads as TGTGCCAGCAGTCGGACAGGGGACTCACCCCTCCACTTT. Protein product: CASSRTGDSPLHF.

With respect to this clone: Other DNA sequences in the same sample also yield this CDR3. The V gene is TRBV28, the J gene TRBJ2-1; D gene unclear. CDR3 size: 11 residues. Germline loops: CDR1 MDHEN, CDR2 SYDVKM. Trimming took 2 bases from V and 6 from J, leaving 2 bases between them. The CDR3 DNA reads TGTGCCAGCAGTTTAGTCAATGAGCAGTTCTTC. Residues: CASSLVNEQFF. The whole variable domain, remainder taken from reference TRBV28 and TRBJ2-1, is DVKVTQSSRYLVKRTGEKVFLECVQDMDHENMFWYRQDPGLGLRLIYFSYDVKMKEKGDIPEGYSVSREKKERFSLILESASTNQTSMYLCASSLVNEQFFGPGTRLTVL.

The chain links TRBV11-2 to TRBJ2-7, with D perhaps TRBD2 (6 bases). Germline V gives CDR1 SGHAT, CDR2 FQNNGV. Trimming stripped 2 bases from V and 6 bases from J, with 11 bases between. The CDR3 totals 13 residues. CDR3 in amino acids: CASSLSGDGEQYF. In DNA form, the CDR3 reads TGTGCCAGCAGCTTATCGGGGGACGGCGAGCAGTACTTC.

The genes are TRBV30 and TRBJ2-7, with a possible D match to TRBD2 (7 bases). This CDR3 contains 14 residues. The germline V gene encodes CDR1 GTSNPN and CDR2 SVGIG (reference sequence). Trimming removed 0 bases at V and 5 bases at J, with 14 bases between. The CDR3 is CAWSVPLRGHEQYF. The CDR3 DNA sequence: TGTGCCTGGAGTGTACCCCTGCGGGGGCACGAGCAGTACTTC.

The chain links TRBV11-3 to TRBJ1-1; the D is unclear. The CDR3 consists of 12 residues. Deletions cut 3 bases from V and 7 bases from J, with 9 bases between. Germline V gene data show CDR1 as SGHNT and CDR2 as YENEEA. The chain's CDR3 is CASSLDGFEAFF. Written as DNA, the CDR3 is TGTGCCAGCAGCTTGGACGGGTTTGAAGCTTTCTTT.

The CDR3 coding sequence is TGTGCCAGCAGTTTACCTGGGACTAGCGCCACGGGGACCCAGTACTTC. This encodes CASSLPGTSATGTQYF. The V gene is TRBV28, the J gene TRBJ2-5; 10 nucleotides align to TRBD2. This CDR3 has 16 amino acids. The J segment lost 7 bases and the V segment lost 2 bases, leaving 10 bases of the junction unmatched. The germline V gene encodes CDR1 MDHEN and CDR2 SYDVKM.

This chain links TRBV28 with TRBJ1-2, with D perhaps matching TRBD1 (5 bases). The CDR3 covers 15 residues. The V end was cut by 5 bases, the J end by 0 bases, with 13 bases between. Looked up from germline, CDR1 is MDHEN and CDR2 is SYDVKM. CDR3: CASSPLGGTNYGYTF. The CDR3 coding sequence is TGTGCCAGCAGTCCTCTCGGGGGAACTAACTATGGCTACACCTTC.